The clone carrying this TCR beta chain was picked up one time. TCRdb's copy holds only in-frame clones and misses some; the assay was immunoSEQ multiplex PCR. The sample lists hundreds of thousands of clones, about 93% occurring once. This sample is drawn from a study of blood T cell repertoires in COVID-19. Per germline, CDR1 KGHSH and CDR2 LQKENI. This CDR3 contains 16 residues. The V gene lost 2 bases and the J gene lost 8 bases, with 18 bases spanning the gap. This receptor was identified in a woman younger than 35 who had recovered from COVID-19. This chain joins TRBV18 and TRBJ1-4; no clear D gene. Source material: peripheral blood. In DNA form, the CDR3 reads TGTGCCAGCTCACCAGGAGGTGGAGGGATAGGAGAAAAACTGTTTTTT. Amino acids: CASSPGGGGIGEKLFF.